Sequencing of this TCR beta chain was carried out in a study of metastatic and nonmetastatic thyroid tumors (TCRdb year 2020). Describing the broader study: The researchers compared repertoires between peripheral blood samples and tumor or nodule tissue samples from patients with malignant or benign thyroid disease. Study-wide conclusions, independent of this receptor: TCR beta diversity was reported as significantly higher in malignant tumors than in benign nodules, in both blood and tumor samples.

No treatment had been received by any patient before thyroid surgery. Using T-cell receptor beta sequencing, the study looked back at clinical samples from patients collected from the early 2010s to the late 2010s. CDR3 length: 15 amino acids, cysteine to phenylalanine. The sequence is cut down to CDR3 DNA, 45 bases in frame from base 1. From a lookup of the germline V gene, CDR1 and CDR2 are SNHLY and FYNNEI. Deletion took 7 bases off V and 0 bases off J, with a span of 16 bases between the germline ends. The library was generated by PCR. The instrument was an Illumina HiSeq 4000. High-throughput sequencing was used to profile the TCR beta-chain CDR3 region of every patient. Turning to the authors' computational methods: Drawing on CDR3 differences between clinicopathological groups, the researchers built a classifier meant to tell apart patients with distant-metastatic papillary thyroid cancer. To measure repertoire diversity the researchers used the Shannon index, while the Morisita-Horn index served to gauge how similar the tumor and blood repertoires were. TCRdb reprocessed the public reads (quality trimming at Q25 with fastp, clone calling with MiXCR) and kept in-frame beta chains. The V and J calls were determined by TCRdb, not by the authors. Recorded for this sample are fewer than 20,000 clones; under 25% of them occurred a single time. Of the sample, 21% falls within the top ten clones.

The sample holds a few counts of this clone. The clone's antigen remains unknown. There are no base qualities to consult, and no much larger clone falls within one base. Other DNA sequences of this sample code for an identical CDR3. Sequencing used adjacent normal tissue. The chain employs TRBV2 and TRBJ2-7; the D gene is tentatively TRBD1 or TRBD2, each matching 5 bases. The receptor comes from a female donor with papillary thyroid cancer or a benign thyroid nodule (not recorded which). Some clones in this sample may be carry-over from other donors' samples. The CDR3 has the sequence CASNGAWRHSYEQYF. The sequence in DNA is TGTGCCAGCAACGGGGCTTGGCGGCACTCCTACGAGCAGTACTTC.